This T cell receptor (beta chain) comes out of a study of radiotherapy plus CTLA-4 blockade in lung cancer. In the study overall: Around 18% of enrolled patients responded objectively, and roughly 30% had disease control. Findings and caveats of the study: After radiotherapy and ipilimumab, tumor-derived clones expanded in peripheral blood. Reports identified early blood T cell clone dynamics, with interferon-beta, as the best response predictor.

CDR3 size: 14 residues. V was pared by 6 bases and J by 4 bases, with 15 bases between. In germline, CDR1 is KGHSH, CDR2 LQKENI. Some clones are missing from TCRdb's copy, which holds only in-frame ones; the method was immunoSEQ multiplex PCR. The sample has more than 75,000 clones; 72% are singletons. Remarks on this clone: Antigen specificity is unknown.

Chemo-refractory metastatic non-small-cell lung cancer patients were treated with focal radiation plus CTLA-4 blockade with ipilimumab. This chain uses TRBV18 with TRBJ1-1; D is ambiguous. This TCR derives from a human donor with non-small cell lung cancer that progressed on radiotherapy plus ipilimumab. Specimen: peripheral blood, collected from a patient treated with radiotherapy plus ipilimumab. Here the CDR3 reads CASSPKEGSTEAFF. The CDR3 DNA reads TGTGCCAGCTCCCCTAAGGAAGGGTCCACTGAAGCTTTCTTT.